This TCR beta chain was sequenced for a study of metastatic and nonmetastatic thyroid tumors. Study-level information: Both malignant and benign thyroid patients supplied peripheral blood and tumor or nodule tissue samples, across which the repertoires of these patients were then compared. Whole-study findings and limits: As reported, TCR beta diversity in blood and tumor was significantly higher in malignant thyroid tumors than in benign nodules.

Among the patients, none had received any treatment before thyroid surgery. This clone has at least ten counts. What it binds is unknown. How the authors handled the data: The study built a papillary thyroid cancer distant-metastasis classifier from CDR3 differences across clinicopathological groups. Through MiXCR, TCRdb re-clonotyped the PCR reads. The V and J calls and clone size are TCRdb's, not the authors'. This sample yields about 41,000 clones, of which around 24% are seen a single time; 14% belongs to the top ten. Sequenced: tumor tissue. The receptor was derived from a female donor with papillary thyroid cancer or a benign thyroid nodule (not recorded which). Some clones in this sample may be carry-over from other donors' samples.

The CDR3 sequence is CAWSLEGSRQPQHF. The CDR3 DNA is TGTGCCTGGAGTCTTGAGGGGTCGAGGCAGCCCCAGCATTTT. The gene calls are TRBV30 and TRBJ1-5; D might be TRBD1 (5 bases). The CDR3 is made up of 14 amino acids. The germline V and J ends were trimmed by 2 bases and 7 bases, with 15 bases remaining between them. CDR1 is GTSNPN and CDR2 is SVGIG in the germline V gene (reference sequence).